Listed here are 22 T cell receptor beta chains from one sample, sequenced in a study of T cells in Graves' hyperthyroidism and ophthalmopathy. TCR beta CDR3 regions were amplified from RNA. With the HTBI primer set, the TCR CDR3 went through a first round of RT-PCR. TCRdb reprocessed the multiplex PCR reads with MiXCR, giving one entry per CDR3 protein. Of a few hundred thousand distinct CDR3 sequences in the sample, approximately 18% were seen once. Sequencing was performed on blood. Receptors were obtained from a young man with Graves' ophthalmopathy.

The table lists this clonotype with a count of one. This clone may be a read error of a much larger clone one base away. The chain combines TRBV15 with TRBJ2-2; D is possibly TRBD2 (6 bases). Germline V gene sequence: CDR1 LNHNV, CDR2 YYDKDF (reference sequence). Trimming took 7 bases from V and 4 from J, leaving 22 bases between them. The CDR3 contains 17 residues. The CDR3 spells CATTLGAGTAITGELFF. In DNA form, the CDR3 reads TGTGCCACCACCCTCGGGGCGGGGACCGCGATCACCGGGGAGCTGTTTTTT.

This clonotype came up many times. The rearrangement links TRBV12-3 or TRBV12-4 to TRBJ2-7; TRBD1 might be the D (6 bases). V shed 7 bases and J shed 2 bases, with 9 bases lying between them. This CDR3 comprises 12 residues. The CDR3: CASTRTAYEQYF. CDR3 nucleotide sequence: TGTGCCAGCACGCGGACAGCCTACGAGCAGTACTTC.

The V gene is TRBV7-8, the J gene TRBJ1-6; D is unresolved. Looked up from germline, CDR1 is SGHVS and CDR2 is FQNEAQ. Trimming cost V 8 bases and J 11 bases, with 25 bases left between them. CDR3 size: 16 residues. The CDR3 nucleotides are TGTGCCAGCTCAGGAACTGACTGGCGGCGGAGGACACCCCTCCACTTT. It translates to CASSGTDWRRRTPLHF.

This clonotype was counted only a few times. The V and J genes are TRBV20-1 and TRBJ1-1; D remains unclear. The CDR3 spans 13 residues. With 5 bases removed from V and 6 bases from J, the gap between germline ends came to 16 bases. The germline gives CDR1 DFQATT, CDR2 SNEGSKA (reference sequence). The CDR3 protein is CSAPLGGRSEAFF. The CDR3 bases are TGCAGTGCTCCCCTCGGTGGCCGTTCTGAAGCTTTCTTT.

This clonotype was recorded many times. V and J are TRBV7-9 and TRBJ1-2, with 8 bases lining up with TRBD1. The ends lost 6 bases at V and 8 bases at J; junction bases unmatched: 8. The length of the CDR3 is 13 residues. Germline loops: CDR1 SEHNR, CDR2 FQNEAQ (reference sequence). The CDR3 loop is CASSPPGDRGYTF. The CDR3 DNA reads as TGTGCCAGCAGTCCCCCAGGGGACAGGGGCTACACCTTC.

This clonotype was seen a few times. This chain joins TRBV4-1 and TRBJ1-2; TRBD1 is a possible D gene (5 bases). CDR1 is MGHRA and CDR2 is YSYEKL in the germline V gene. The CDR3 is made up of 11 amino acids. V was trimmed by 5 bases and J by 8 bases, leaving 9 bases between them. The CDR3 here is CASSAGWGYTF. The CDR3 region has the DNA TGCGCCAGCAGCGCAGGGTGGGGCTACACCTTC.

The rearrangement uses TRBV19 and TRBJ1-1, with D tentatively TRBD1 (5 bases). With 9 bases removed from V and 0 bases from J, the gap between germline ends came to 14 bases. In germline, CDR1 is LNHDA, CDR2 SQIVND (reference sequence). This CDR3 contains 14 residues. DNA of the CDR3: TGTGCCAGCATTCCGGACACTTTGAACACTGAAGCTTTCTTT. It codes for CASIPDTLNTEAFF.

CDR3 sequence (DNA): TGTGCCATCAGCAACAGGGGGGAACGGGGGACTGAAGCTTTCTTT. As protein: CAISNRGERGTEAFF. The chain joins TRBV10-3 to TRBJ1-1, with 8 nucleotides matching TRBD1. CDR1 is ENHRY, CDR2 SYGVKD, per germline. This CDR3 contains 15 residues. The trim removed 6 bases at V and 5 bases at J, leaving 11 bases unmatched.

This clonotype came up a few times. The chain has TRBV18 and TRBJ2-1, with D possibly TRBD1 on 5 matching bases. V gave up 3 bases and J gave up 7 bases, with 16 bases separating them. The CDR3 runs to 15 residues. CDR1 KGHSH and CDR2 LQKENI come from the germline V gene. The CDR3 nucleotides are TGTGCCAGCTCACCCGTGGACCAGGGAAAGAATGAGCAGTTCTTC. This encodes CASSPVDQGKNEQFF.

The table lists this clonotype with a few counts. V gene TRBV6-4 combines with J gene TRBJ2-1; 7 bases agree with TRBD2. The CDR3 spans 14 residues. The J segment lost 6 bases and the V segment lost 2 bases, leaving 4 bases of the junction unmatched. The V gene's germline CDR1 is MRHNA and CDR2 SNTAGT. DNA for the CDR3: TGTGCCAGCAGTGACGGCGGGGGAGGCAATGAGCAGTTCTTC. The encoded protein is CASSDGGGGNEQFF.

The table lists this clonotype with many counts. The gene calls are TRBV5-6 and TRBJ2-7; the D is unclear. Germline V gene data show CDR1 as SGHDT and CDR2 as YYEEEE. V lost 1 base, J lost 2 bases, and 10 bases lay in between. This CDR3 has 14 amino acids. The CDR3 sequence is CASSLNWGTYEQYF. The DNA for the CDR3 is TGTGCCAGCAGCTTGAATTGGGGAACCTACGAGCAGTACTTC.

The rearrangement joins TRBV4-1 to TRBJ1-1; D call uncertain. CDR3 size: 17 residues. Per germline, CDR1 MGHRA and CDR2 YSYEKL. V lost 0 bases and J 0 bases, leaving 14 bases between the germline ends. As DNA, the CDR3 is TGCGCCAGCAGCCAAGACCAATCAGGAGCCATGAACACTGAAGCTTTCTTT. Amino acids: CASSQDQSGAMNTEAFF.

This clonotype appeared many times. This chain joins TRBV12-3 or TRBV12-4 and TRBJ1-4, with D possibly being TRBD1 (6 bases). This CDR3 region has 15 residues. Between the trimmed V and J ends, which lost 5 bases and 7 bases, there was a span of 17 bases. In DNA, the CDR3 is TGTGCCAGCAGTCATGCGGGGGGCTCGGGTGAAAAACTGTTTTTT. It codes for CASSHAGGSGEKLFF.

This clonotype showed up just a few times. Mismatch with germline at one junction end may stem from a read error. V usage is TRBV7-7 and J usage is TRBJ1-4; D ambiguous. Germline lookup yields CDR1 SSHAT and CDR2 FNYEAQ (reference sequence). The CDR3 is made up of 15 amino acids. The CDR3 DNA is TGTGCTAGCAGCTTCGGGCCCAACCTATGGGAAAAACTGTTTTTT. It specifies CASSFGPNLWEKLFF.

The table lists this clonotype with a few counts. This chain connects TRBV12-3 or TRBV12-4 to TRBJ1-5; 7 bases agree with TRBD1. CDR3 length: 17 amino acids. The V segment lost 2 bases and the J segment 4 bases; nucleotides outside the gene matches: 11. CDR3 nucleotide sequence: TGTGCCAGCAGTTTAAGAGAGATATGGGGACAGAATCAGCCCCAGCATTTT. Translated: CASSLREIWGQNQPQHF.

The chain is built from TRBV3-1 and TRBJ2-1, with 8 positions matching TRBD2. In germline, CDR1 is LGHDT, CDR2 YNNKEL (reference sequence). CDR3 size: 16 residues. The trim removed 4 bases at V and 9 bases at J, leaving 14 bases unmatched. CDR3 sequence: CASSRPGGLGSTEQFF. In DNA form, the CDR3 reads TGTGCCAGCAGCCGCCCTGGGGGACTAGGATCAACTGAGCAGTTCTTC.

Ten or more counts support this clonotype. The rearrangement uses TRBV28 and TRBJ2-7, with unresolved D. This CDR3 is built from 13 residues. Trimming removed 3 bases from V and 2 bases from J, with 8 bases in between. Germline values: CDR1 MDHEN, CDR2 SYDVKM. The CDR3, as DNA: TGTGCCAGCAGTTTTGGGCACCCCTACGAGCAGTACTTC. It translates to CASSFGHPYEQYF.

The sample holds a few counts of this clonotype. The CDR3 DNA follows: TGTGCCAGCAGCCAACAGACGGGATTGGACACTGAAGCTTTCTTT. Translation gives CASSQQTGLDTEAFF. This sequence joins TRBV16 and TRBJ1-1, with D uncertain. Germline V gene lookup returns CDR1 KGHSY and CDR2 FQNENV. This CDR3 has 15 residues. V lost 2 bases and J lost 3, with 13 bases in between.

This clonotype was counted ten times or more. J is TRBJ2-7 and V is TRBV20-1; TRBD1 is a possible D gene (5 bases). This CDR3 comprises 15 residues. Germline V CDR1 and CDR2: DFQATT, SNEGSKA (reference sequence). V was cut by 0 bases and J by 2 bases, with 14 bases left in between. The CDR3 coding sequence is TGCAGTGCTAGAGATGAACAGGTTTACGCCTACGAGCAGTACTTC. Protein sequence: CSARDEQVYAYEQYF.

V is TRBV4-1 and J is TRBJ2-1; a possible D gene is TRBD2 (6 bases). Germline CDR1 is MGHRA and CDR2 is YSYEKL. The CDR3 covers 17 residues. The germline V and J ends were trimmed by 4 bases and 0 bases, with 16 bases remaining between them. CDR3 in DNA: TGCGCCAGCAGCCGAATAGGAGGGAACAGCTCCTACAATGAGCAGTTCTTC. Translating gives CASSRIGGNSSYNEQFF.

This clonotype has a handful of counts. This rearrangement joins TRBV14 to TRBJ1-1, with a tentative D call TRBD1 (5 bases). Trimming took 4 bases from V and 10 from J, leaving 16 bases between them. Germline CDR1 and CDR2: SGHDN and FVKESK. The CDR3 is 13 amino acids. The CDR3 sequence: CASSPPHRGVAFF. The CDR3 nucleotides are TGTGCCAGCAGCCCGCCCCACAGAGGGGTAGCTTTCTTT.

The chain couples TRBV4-1 to TRBJ1-1, with 8 bases matching TRBD1. The V gene end was trimmed by 4 bases and the J gene end by 1 base; junction bases not matched to a gene: 14. Germline V gene data show CDR1 as MGHRA and CDR2 as YSYEKL. The CDR3 totals 18 residues. The DNA for the CDR3 is TGCGCCAGCAGCCTTTCTTTATGGGGACAGGAGAAGAACACTGAAGCTTTCTTT. Protein: CASSLSLWGQEKNTEAFF.